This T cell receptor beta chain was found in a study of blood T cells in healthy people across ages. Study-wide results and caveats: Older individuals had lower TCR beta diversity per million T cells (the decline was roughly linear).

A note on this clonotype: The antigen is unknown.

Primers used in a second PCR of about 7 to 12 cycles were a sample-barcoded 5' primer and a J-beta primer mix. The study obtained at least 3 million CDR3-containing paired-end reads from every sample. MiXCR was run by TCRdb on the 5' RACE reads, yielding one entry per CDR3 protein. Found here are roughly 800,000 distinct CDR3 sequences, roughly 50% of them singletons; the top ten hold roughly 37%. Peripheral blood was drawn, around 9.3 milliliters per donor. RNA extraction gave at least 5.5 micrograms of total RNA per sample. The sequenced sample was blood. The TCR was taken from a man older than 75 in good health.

The CDR3 DNA follows: TGTGCCACCAGCCGCCGGGACAGTGGTGGCTACACCTTC. Encoded protein: CATSRRDSGGYTF. The rearrangement uses TRBV24-1 and TRBJ1-2, with 7 bases that match TRBD1. CDR1 KGHDR and CDR2 SFDVKD come from the germline V gene. Trimming took 7 bases from V and 7 from J; bases not matched to a gene: 8. This CDR3 region has 13 residues.